This T cell receptor (beta chain) was sequenced during a study of T-cell memory formation after mild COVID-19 (dated by TCRdb to the early 2020s). As for the study more broadly: TCR sequence clusters from the two donors were found to be largely donor specific. In two donors, T-cell clones that expanded and contracted after mild COVID-19 were tracked by sequencing TCRalpha and TCRbeta repertoires over time. Two young, previously healthy adult volunteers made up the cohort, one male and one female. Overall study results and their limits: Contracting CD4+ clones were located mainly in the CM and EM memory subsets, whereas CD8+ clones were found to be enriched in EMRA. Only two mild cases were covered in the study, and larger cohorts including severe cases with pre-infection samples were considered necessary. Some responding clones were detected in pre-infection memory, suggesting pre-existing cross-reactive memory T cells joined the SARS-CoV-2 response. Balanced CD4/CD8 phenotypes were observed for clones contracting from day 15 to 85, whereas a bias towards CD4+ was observed for a second wave of clones expanding from day 15 to 37. The second-wave clones that peaked on day 37 were not confirmed to be SARS-CoV-2 specific.

Ficoll-Paque density gradient centrifugation was the method used to isolate PBMCs. A distance of 18 bases separates the germline ends of V and J, which lose 5 bases and 1 base respectively. From cysteine to phenylalanine, the CDR3 is 16 amino acids long. Only the CDR3 portion is preserved as DNA: 48 bases, with reading frame beginning at the first base. For sequencing, an Illumina NovaSeq 6000 was employed. cDNA libraries for TCRalpha and TCRbeta were prepared by 5'RACE using constant-segment primers, with sample barcodes and unique molecular identifiers added. Trizol reagent was used to extract RNA from every sample. Libraries were amplified in two PCR steps, with a second sample barcode and Illumina TruSeq adapters added in the second step. Sequencing of libraries was performed on an Illumina NovaSeq with 2 x 150 bp paired-end reads. In the paper's pipeline: Demultiplexing of reads and collapsing into UMI-guided consensus sequences were performed with migec v1.2.7. Using mixcr v2.1.11, the UMI consensuses were aligned to TRA and TRB V and J templates and assembled into clonotypes. Expanded or contracted clonotypes were those called significant by both edgeR and NoisET, with noise models trained on biological replicates. For edgeR calls, the thresholds were a false discovery rate-adjusted p below 0.01 and a log2 fold-change of 1. PCA with hierarchical clustering of max-normalized trajectories of the 1000 most abundant clonotypes was used as exploratory dynamics analysis. Separately sequenced CD4+ and CD8+ repertoires were used to assign the CD4 or CD8 phenotype of responding clones. TCRdb passed the public sequencing reads through fastp at Q25 and MiXCR, retaining productive beta sequences. Entries that share a CDR3 protein sequence are merged under the most common genes and DNA. TCRdb's processing, not the authors', yielded these V and J calls. This sample holds around 400,000 distinct CDR3 sequences; 20% to 25% were observed only once. The ten largest clones add up to 7.5% to 10% of the sample.

This clonotype has only a few counts. Its recognized antigen is unknown. The sample holds no much larger clone one base away, and base qualities are not on file. Sequenced input: PBMCs or a T cell subset sorted from them (not recorded which). This receptor was obtained from an adult woman who had mild COVID-19 (a few samples of this study predate the infection). The sample titles of this study are shuffled in the database, so cell type and time point are left out; the donor was told from shared clones. The V and J genes are TRBV12-3 or TRBV12-4 and TRBJ2-7; the D gene is perhaps TRBD2, from 5 matching bases. The CDR3 region reads CASSPSGISGSYEQYF. Here is the DNA: TGTGCCAGCAGTCCCTCGGGGATCTCGGGATCCTACGAGCAGTACTTC.